Each of the 14 T cell receptor beta chains below was sequenced from the same sample in a study of cytomegalovirus exposure and HLA in healthy donors. PCR was performed using 60 Vbeta and 13 Jbeta primers. This table comes from immunoSEQ multiplex PCR, and its TCRdb copy is limited to in-frame clones, with some not included. Counted here are 150,000 or so clones, roughly 79% occurring once; the ten biggest clones make up roughly 6.3%. Sequencing was performed on PBMCs. The receptors originated from a woman in her thirties or forties in good health and CMV-seropositive.

This chain joins TRBV18 and TRBJ2-5; 12 bases fit TRBD2. The CDR3 totals 18 residues. Germline V CDR1 and CDR2: KGHSH, LQKENI. V lost 0 bases and J lost 2; bases outside the gene matches: 7. In nucleotides, the CDR3 is TGTGCCAGCTCACCACCGTCTAGACTAGCGGGGGTTCAAGAGACCCAGTACTTC. Translated: CASSPPSRLAGVQETQYF.

The rearrangement uses TRBV6-6 and TRBJ2-7; D perhaps matches TRBD2 (5 bases). CDR3 length: 12 amino acids. Per germline, CDR1 MNHNY and CDR2 SVGAGI (reference sequence). V shed 0 bases and J shed 9 bases, with 9 bases lying between them. CDR3 loop: CASSYSDFWQYF. CDR3 bases: TGTGCCAGCAGTTACTCGGACTTCTGGCAGTACTTC.

V gene TRBV19 combines with J gene TRBJ1-5, with TRBD1 as a possible D gene (6 bases). The CDR3 spans 16 residues. CDR1 LNHDA and CDR2 SQIVND come from the germline V gene (reference sequence). Trimming stripped 4 bases from V and 5 bases from J, with 18 bases between. CDR3 sequence (DNA): TGTGCCAGTAGTACCCCGGAGGACAGATGGGATCAGCCCCAGCATTTT. It codes for CASSTPEDRWDQPQHF. Complete variable domain (other parts from reference TRBV19 and TRBJ1-5): DGGITQSPKYLFRKEGQNVTLSCEQNLNHDAMYWYRQDPGQGLRLIYYSQIVNDFQKGDIAEGYSVSREKKESFPLTVTSAQKNPTAFYLCASSTPEDRWDQPQHFGDGTRLSIL.

The chain couples TRBV23-1 to TRBJ2-7; D may be TRBD1 (6 bases). TRBV23-1 is an ORF for which the function is uncertain. This CDR3 contains 17 residues. Trimming removed 0 bases from V and 2 bases from J, with 17 bases in between. The CDR3 spells CASSQSCLDSVTYEQYF. The CDR3 DNA reads TGCGCCAGCAGTCAATCTTGTCTGGACAGCGTGACCTACGAGCAGTACTTC.

V and J are TRBV9 and TRBJ2-7; D possibly corresponds to TRBD2 (5 bases). Trimming removed 4 bases from V and 4 bases from J, with 12 bases in between. Germline CDR1 is SGDLS and CDR2 is YYNGEE. CDR3 length: 13 amino acids. The CDR3 nucleotides read TGTGCCAGCAGCATCGGGATTGAATACGAGCAGTACTTC. Encoded protein: CASSIGIEYEQYF.

This chain links TRBV4-1 with TRBJ2-1; 13 bases are shared with TRBD2. CDR1 is MGHRA, CDR2 YSYEKL, per germline. This CDR3 is 18 amino acids long. Germline trimming cut 1 base from V and 10 bases from J; bases unmatched to any gene: 13. CDR3 nucleotide sequence: TGCGCCAGCAGCCAAGTTATGGTACGACTAGCGGGGGGCAGGGAGCAGTTCTTC. It yields the protein CASSQVMVRLAGGREQFF.

The genes are TRBV23-1 and TRBJ2-5, with D perhaps matching TRBD2 (7 bases). TRBV23-1 is an open reading frame whose function is uncertain. The CDR3 loop spans 15 amino acids. V lost 4 bases and J lost 4, with 16 bases in between. CDR3: CASSRYPGGGETQYF. In nucleotides, the CDR3 is TGCGCCAGCAGTCGCTACCCGGGGGGCGGAGAGACCCAGTACTTC.

Written as DNA, the CDR3 is TGTGCCAGTAGTATAATGGGGGGTACAGATACGCAGTATTTT. Translation: CASSIMGGTDTQYF. The chain uses TRBV19 and TRBJ2-3; TRBD2 might be the D (6 bases). CDR1 is LNHDA and CDR2 is SQIVND in the germline V gene (reference sequence). This CDR3 region has 14 residues. V was shortened by 2 bases and J by 3 bases, with 9 bases between the two germline ends. Full variable domain (outside the CDR3, taken from reference TRBV19 and TRBJ2-3): DGGITQSPKYLFRKEGQNVTLSCEQNLNHDAMYWYRQDPGQGLRLIYYSQIVNDFQKGDIAEGYSVSREKKESFPLTVTSAQKNPTAFYLCASSIMGGTDTQYFGPGTRLTVL.

In regard to this clone: This same CDR3 is encoded by further DNA sequences in the sample. The CDR3 here is CASSLTGNTGELFF. CDR3 sequence (DNA): TGTGCCAGCAGCCTCACAGGGAACACCGGGGAGCTGTTTTTT. The V call is TRBV2, the J call TRBJ2-2, with D possibly being TRBD1 (5 bases). V was shortened by 6 bases and J by 1 base, with 9 bases between the two germline ends. CDR1 is SNHLY, CDR2 FYNNEI, per germline. This CDR3 is 14 amino acids long.

This clone was recorded once. The CDR3 nucleotides are TGTGCCAGTACAGGGGCTTTGGGGCTAGCGGGACTTTCTAGCACAGATACGCAGTATTTT. Residues: CASTGALGLAGLSSTDTQYF. The chain recombines TRBV28 with TRBJ2-3; TRBD2 aligns across 9 bases. This CDR3 region has 20 residues. J gave up 0 bases and V 9 bases, and 22 bases lay outside the gene matches. Germline values: CDR1 MDHEN, CDR2 SYDVKM.

The chain recombines TRBV5-1 with TRBJ1-1; possible D gene TRBD1, 6 bases. The V end was cut by 4 bases, the J end by 5 bases, with 9 bases between. CDR1 SGHRS and CDR2 YFSETQ come from the germline V gene. This CDR3 spans 12 amino acids. The CDR3 nucleotides are TGCGCCAGCAGCCGCGACAGGACTGAAGCTTTCTTT. This sequence encodes CASSRDRTEAFF.

The table lists this clone with a few counts. The chain carries TRBV6-5 and TRBJ1-1; D unresolved. The V gene's germline CDR1 is MNHEY and CDR2 SVGAGI. This CDR3 is 15 amino acids long. Trimming stripped 2 bases from V and 3 bases from J, with 13 bases between. The CDR3 spells CASSYGGYRDTEAFF. The CDR3 DNA reads TGTGCCAGCAGTTACGGAGGTTATAGGGACACTGAAGCTTTCTTT.

The V and J genes are TRBV19 and TRBJ1-1; D remains unclear. CDR3 length: 14 amino acids. The germline V and J ends were trimmed by 4 bases and 4 bases, with 13 bases remaining between them. The germline V gene has CDR1 LNHDA and CDR2 SQIVND (reference sequence). The CDR3 region is CASSKAGITTEAFF. CDR3 in DNA: TGTGCCAGTAGTAAAGCGGGGATAACCACTGAAGCTTTCTTT.

This clone was counted between two and nine times. The chain uses TRBV27 and TRBJ2-1; 11 bases align to TRBD2. The CDR3 extends over 15 amino acids. Germline lookup yields CDR1 MNHEY and CDR2 SMNVEV (reference sequence). V lost 1 base and J lost 9; bases outside the gene matches: 5. CDR3 nucleotide sequence: TGTGCCAGCAGTTTATGGGATAGCGGGGGGGGTGAGCAGTTCTTC. Amino acids: CASSLWDSGGGEQFF.